This record covers a single T cell receptor beta chain. Its antigen remains unidentified. Per-base qualities were not stored, and no clone one base away is much larger. Ophthalmopathy patients had moderately to severely active disease, Clinical Activity Score of at least 3, NOSPECS grade of at least 4, and duration under 3 months. The study excluded patients with uncontrolled infections, other autoimmune diseases, pregnancy or lactation. Clinical symptoms, serum thyroxine and TRAb, thyroid ultrasound, and orbital computed tomography formed the basis for the diagnoses. Ficoll-Paque density gradient centrifugation was used to isolate PBMCs from around 9.1 ml of fresh peripheral blood. Total RNA was extracted using Trizol reagent, and RNA quality was assessed on an Agilent 2100 Bioanalyzer. The sample belongs to a study of T cells in Graves' hyperthyroidism and ophthalmopathy (dated by TCRdb to about 2019). About the investigation overall: Peripheral blood was collected at initial diagnosis, before any treatment. TCR Vbeta CDR3 sequencing of 120 to 150 peripheral blood samples (about 45 ophthalmopathy, about 75 hyperthyroidism and roughly 17 progressor patients) is reported in the paper. A discovery cohort of about a hundred patients, approximately 45 with Graves' ophthalmopathy and approximately 60 with stable Graves' hyperthyroidism, was used to find distinguishing TCR V-J signatures. Prospective prediction of ophthalmopathy was tested in an independent validation cohort consisting of 18 hyperthyroidism patients and 15 or so patients who later progressed to ophthalmopathy. In about 6 Graves' hyperthyroidism patients, the study also compared T-cell repertoires from thyroid tissue with T-cell repertoires from blood. After sampling, hyperthyroidism patients received methimazole starting at 30 mg daily, and ophthalmopathy patients received high-dose intravenous methylprednisolone. The approximately 100 discovery patients were randomly split 7:3 into training and test sets.

The TCR beta CDR3 regions were amplified from RNA transcripts. For the first round of RT-PCR on the TCR CDR3, the HTBI primer set was used together with the Qiagen OneStep RT-PCR kit. The libraries were constructed in a second round of multiplex PCR and then size-selected and purified. Sequencing of the libraries was done on an Illumina HiSeq2000 using paired-end 100 bp reads. Processing in the source paper ran as follows. SOAPnuke was used to process the raw data, removing reads that contained adapters or uncalled bases, had a mean Phred below 15, or lacked an exact match to the constant primer or identifier. High-quality paired reads were merged with COPE v1.2.5, and unique nucleotide sequences were defined as clonotypes. MiTCR v1.1 was used to align clonotypes to the IMGT TRBV, TRBD and TRBJ reference segments. Analysis was restricted to V-J combinations with a frequency above 0.0001, which covered 99.2% of repertoires. A TCS score was defined as the ratio between F50 (clonal expansion) and ExV (chaos), using BLOSUM62-based TCRdist between CDR3 peptides within each V-J. Welch's t-statistics and random forest reduced 514 V-J features to 13, which were used in a naive Bayes classifier (R e1071). TCRdb trimmed the raw reads at Q25, called clones with MiXCR and kept productive beta chains. Records with the same CDR3 protein are collapsed into one entry carrying the most frequent genes and DNA. These V and J calls rely on TCRdb rather than the paper's analysis. Present in this sample are roughly 500,000 distinct CDR3 sequences, about 20% of which were seen just once. Under 55% of the sample belongs to the ten largest clones.

The investigation overall reported the following: During validation, the model predicted progression to ophthalmopathy a median of around 7 months ahead of onset, with approximately 71% sensitivity and 72.22% specificity. Sample size was not statistically predetermined, and investigators were not blinded to group allocation. Most expanded thyroid clonotypes (frequency above 0.001) were also detected in blood, suggesting blood repertoires may reflect thyroid immune responses. A 13 V-J signature model separated ophthalmopathy from stable hyperthyroidism, with around 90% sensitivity and about 81% specificity in cross-validation and 80%/75% in testing.

Looking up the germline V gene yields CDR1 SGHRS and CDR2 YFSETQ. The CDR3 runs 13 amino acids, cysteine and phenylalanine included. CDR3 DNA is the only sequence kept; it has 39 bases, read in frame from the first base. The trim is 0 bases for V and 3 bases for J, with a gap of 5 bases between the germline ends. Sequencing was performed on blood. This clonotype was obtained from a woman in her 70s with Graves' ophthalmopathy. This sequence uses TRBV5-1 and TRBJ2-3; no D segment can be confidently identified. The base sequence is TGCGCCAGCAGCTTGGAGGCGACAGATACGCAGTATTTT. It translates as CASSLEATDTQYF.